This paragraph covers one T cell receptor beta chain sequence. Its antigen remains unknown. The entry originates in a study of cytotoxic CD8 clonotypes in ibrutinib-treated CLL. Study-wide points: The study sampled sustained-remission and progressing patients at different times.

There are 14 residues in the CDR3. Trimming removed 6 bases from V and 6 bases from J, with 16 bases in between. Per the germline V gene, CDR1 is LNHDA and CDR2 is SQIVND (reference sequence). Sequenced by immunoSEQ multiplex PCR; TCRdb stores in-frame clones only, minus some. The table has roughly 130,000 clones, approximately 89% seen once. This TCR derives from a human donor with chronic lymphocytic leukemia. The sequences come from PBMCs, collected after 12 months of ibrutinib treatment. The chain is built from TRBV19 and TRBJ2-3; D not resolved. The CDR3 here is CASRRTEDLDTQYF. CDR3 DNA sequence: TGTGCCAGTAGAAGAACCGAGGATTTGGATACGCAGTATTTT.